The 2 T cell receptor beta chains below were found in one sample sequenced in a study of T cell responses to AZD1222 COVID-19 vaccine. Assay: immunoSEQ multiplex PCR; the TCRdb copy retains only in-frame clones and omits some. The table includes about 110,000 clones, approximately 89% detected once. This sample comprised peripheral blood, obtained on day 0 of MenACWY control vaccination. These receptors came from an adult in good health.

The chain recombines TRBV28 with TRBJ1-2; no firm D call. CDR3 size: 12 residues. Trimming removed 7 bases from V and 4 bases from J, with 10 bases in between. In germline, CDR1 is MDHEN, CDR2 SYDVKM. Written as DNA, the CDR3 is TGTGCCAGCACCCTCGGGCCCTATGGCTACACCTTC. Its translation is CASTLGPYGYTF.

This clone has only a few counts. This chain links TRBV19 with TRBJ1-2, with a possible D match to TRBD1 (6 bases). CDR1 LNHDA and CDR2 SQIVND come from the germline V gene (reference sequence). This CDR3 has 15 residues. V lost 5 bases and J 0 bases, leaving 13 bases between the germline ends. CDR3 sequence (DNA): TGTGCCAGTAGTGTTTTGGACAGTACTAACTATGGCTACACCTTC. Its protein product is CASSVLDSTNYGYTF.